The entry that follows covers one TCR beta chain sequence. TCRdb's table, derived via immunoSEQ multiplex PCR, lists solely in-frame clones and lacks some. The table has about 160,000 clones, around 85% seen once. This record belongs to a study of blood T cell repertoires in COVID-19. Study-level background: T cells, B-cell-depleted T cells, or PBMCs supplied cDNA or gDNA.

Trimming cost V 2 bases and J 8 bases; bases outside gene matches: 6. The CDR3 is 15 amino acids. Germline CDR1 and CDR2: SGHDT and YYEEEE. The specimen sequenced was peripheral blood. V usage is TRBV5-6 and J usage is TRBJ1-6; 8 bases agree with TRBD1. The sequence came from a woman between 65 and 79 years old with acute or convalescent COVID-19. The CDR3 sequence: CASSFGQGLDSPLHF. The CDR3 DNA reads as TGTGCCAGCAGCTTCGGACAGGGCCTCGATTCACCCCTCCACTTT. Combining the CDR3 with reference TRBV5-6 and TRBJ1-6 gives the whole variable domain DAGVTQSPTHLIKTRGQQVTLRCSPKSGHDTVSWYQQALGQGPQFIFQYYEEEERQRGNFPDRFSGHQFPNYSSELNVNALLLGDSALYLCASSFGQGLDSPLHFGNGTRLTVT.